This T cell receptor beta chain was observed in a study of T cells in Graves' hyperthyroidism and ophthalmopathy. Whole-study findings and limits: Among clonotypes expanded in thyroid above 0.001, most were also found in blood.

From germline, CDR1 is SGHRS and CDR2 YFSETQ. This CDR3 spans 14 amino acids. TCR beta CDR3 regions were amplified from RNA. The HTBI primer set served for first-round RT-PCR of the TCR CDR3. MiXCR, run by TCRdb on the multiplex PCR reads, gives a single entry per CDR3 protein. This sample has 360,000 or so distinct CDR3 sequences, with about 18% found just once. Of note for this clonotype: Its antigen is currently unknown. This may stem from a read error, because a much larger clone lies one nucleotide away.

Patients aged 18 to 65 had newly diagnosed hyperthyroidism lasting under 2 months. The sample consisted of blood. The receptor was isolated from a woman between 18 and 29 years old with Graves' hyperthyroidism. The chain is built from TRBV5-1 and TRBJ1-1; TRBD1 might be the D (5 bases). The CDR3 sequence is CASSLDAGNSEAFF. The DNA for the CDR3 is TGCGCCAGCAGCTTGGATGCAGGGAACTCTGAAGCTTTCTTT. Based on the CDR3 plus reference TRBV5-1 and TRBJ1-1, the full variable domain is KAGVTQTPRYLIKTRGQQVTLSCSPISGHRSVSWYQQTPGQGLQFLFEYFSETQRNKGNFPGRFSGRQFSNSRSEMNVSTLELGDSALYLCASSLDAGNSEAFFGQGTRLTVV.